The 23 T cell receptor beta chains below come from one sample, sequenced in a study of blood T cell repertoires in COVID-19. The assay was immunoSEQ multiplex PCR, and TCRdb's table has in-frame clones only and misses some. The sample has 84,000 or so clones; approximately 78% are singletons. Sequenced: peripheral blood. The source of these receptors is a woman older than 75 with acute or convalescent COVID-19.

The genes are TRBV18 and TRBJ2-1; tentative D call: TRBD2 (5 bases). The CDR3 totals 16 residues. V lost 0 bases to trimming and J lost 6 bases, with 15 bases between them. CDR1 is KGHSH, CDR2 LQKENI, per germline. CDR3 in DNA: TGTGCCAGCTCACCACCGAGCACAGTCAGCGGCAATGAGCAGTTCTTC. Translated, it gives CASSPPSTVSGNEQFF.

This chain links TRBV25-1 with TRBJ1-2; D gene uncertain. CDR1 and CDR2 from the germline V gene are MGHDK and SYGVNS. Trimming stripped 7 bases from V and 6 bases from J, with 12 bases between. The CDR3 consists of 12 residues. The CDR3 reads CASMIEADGYTF. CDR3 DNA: TGTGCCAGCATGATCGAAGCCGATGGCTACACCTTC.

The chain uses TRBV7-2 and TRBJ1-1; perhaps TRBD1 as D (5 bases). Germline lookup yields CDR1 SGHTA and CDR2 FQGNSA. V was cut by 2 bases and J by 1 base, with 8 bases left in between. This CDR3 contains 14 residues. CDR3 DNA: TGTGCCAGCAGCTTACAGGGAGGGAACACTGAAGCTTTCTTT. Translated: CASSLQGGNTEAFF. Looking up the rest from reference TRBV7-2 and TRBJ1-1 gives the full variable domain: GAGVSQSPSNKVTEKGKDVELRCDPISGHTALYWYRQSLGQGLEFLIYFQGNSAPDKSGLPSDRFSAERTGGSVSTLTIQRTQQEDSAVYLCASSLQGGNTEAFFGQGTRLTVV.

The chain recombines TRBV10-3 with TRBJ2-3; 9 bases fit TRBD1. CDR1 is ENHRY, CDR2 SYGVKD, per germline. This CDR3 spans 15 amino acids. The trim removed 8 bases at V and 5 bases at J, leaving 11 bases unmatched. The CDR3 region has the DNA TGTGCCATCGCCGGGACAGGGACGTCGGGAGATACGCAGTATTTT. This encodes CAIAGTGTSGDTQYF.

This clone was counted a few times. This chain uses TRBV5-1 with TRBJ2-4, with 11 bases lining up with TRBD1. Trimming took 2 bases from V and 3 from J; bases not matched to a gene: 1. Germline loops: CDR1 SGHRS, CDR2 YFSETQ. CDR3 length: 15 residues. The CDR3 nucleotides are TGCGCCAGCAGCTTCGGGACAGGGGGCAAAAACATTCAGTACTTC. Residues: CASSFGTGGKNIQYF.

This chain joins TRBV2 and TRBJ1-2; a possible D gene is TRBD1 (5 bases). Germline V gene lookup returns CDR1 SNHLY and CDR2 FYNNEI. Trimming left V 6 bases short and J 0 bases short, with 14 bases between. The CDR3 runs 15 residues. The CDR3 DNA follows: TGTGCCAGCAGGGATAGACAGTTAGCTAACTATGGCTACACCTTC. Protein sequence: CASRDRQLANYGYTF.

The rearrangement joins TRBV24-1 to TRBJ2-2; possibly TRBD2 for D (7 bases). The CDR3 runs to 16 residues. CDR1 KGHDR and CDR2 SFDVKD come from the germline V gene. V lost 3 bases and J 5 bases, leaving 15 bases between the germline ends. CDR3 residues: CATSDEGGLGTGELFF. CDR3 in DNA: TGTGCCACCAGTGATGAGGGGGGGCTTGGTACCGGGGAGCTGTTTTTT.

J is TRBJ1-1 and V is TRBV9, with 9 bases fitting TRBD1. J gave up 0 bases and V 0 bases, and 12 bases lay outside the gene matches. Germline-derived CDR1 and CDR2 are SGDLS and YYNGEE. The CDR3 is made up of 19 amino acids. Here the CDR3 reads CASSVDGLGTGRMNTEAFF. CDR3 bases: TGTGCCAGCAGCGTAGATGGCCTCGGGACAGGGAGGATGAACACTGAAGCTTTCTTT.

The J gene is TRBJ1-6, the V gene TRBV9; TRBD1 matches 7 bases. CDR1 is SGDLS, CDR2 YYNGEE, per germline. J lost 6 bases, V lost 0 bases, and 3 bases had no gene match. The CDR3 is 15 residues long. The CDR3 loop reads CASSVGDSSNSPLHF. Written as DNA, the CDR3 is TGTGCCAGCAGCGTAGGGGACAGCTCTAATTCACCCCTCCACTTT.

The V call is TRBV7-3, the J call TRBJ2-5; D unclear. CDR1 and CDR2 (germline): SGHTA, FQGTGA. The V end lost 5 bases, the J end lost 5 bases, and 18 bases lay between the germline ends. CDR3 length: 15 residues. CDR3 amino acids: CASSTNGEAVETQYF. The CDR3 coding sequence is TGTGCCAGCAGCACAAACGGAGAAGCCGTTGAGACCCAGTACTTC. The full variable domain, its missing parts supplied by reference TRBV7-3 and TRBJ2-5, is GAGVSQTPSNKVTEKGKYVELRCDPISGHTALYWYRQSLGQGPEFLIYFQGTGAADDSGLPNDRFFAVRPEGSVSTLKIQRTERGDSAVYLCASSTNGEAVETQYFGPGTRLLVL.

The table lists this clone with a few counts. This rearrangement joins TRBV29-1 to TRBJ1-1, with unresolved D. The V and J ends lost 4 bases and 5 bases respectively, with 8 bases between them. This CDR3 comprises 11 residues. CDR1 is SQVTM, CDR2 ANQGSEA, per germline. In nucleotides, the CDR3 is TGCAGCGTTGTACGGGAGACTGAAGCTTTCTTT. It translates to CSVVRETEAFF.

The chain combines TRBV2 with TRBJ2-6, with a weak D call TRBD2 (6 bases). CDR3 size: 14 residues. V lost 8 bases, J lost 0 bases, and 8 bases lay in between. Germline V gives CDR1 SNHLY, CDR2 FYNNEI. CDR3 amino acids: CASRGSSGANVLTF. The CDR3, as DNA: TGTGCCAGCCGGGGGTCCTCTGGGGCCAACGTCCTGACTTTC.

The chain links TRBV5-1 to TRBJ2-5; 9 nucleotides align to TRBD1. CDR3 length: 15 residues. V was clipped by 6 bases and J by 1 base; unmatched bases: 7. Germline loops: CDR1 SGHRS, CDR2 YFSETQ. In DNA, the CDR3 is TGCGCCAGCAACCCGGGACAGGGTTTCCAAGAGACCCAGTACTTC. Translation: CASNPGQGFQETQYF. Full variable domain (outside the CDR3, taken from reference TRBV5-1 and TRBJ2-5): KAGVTQTPRYLIKTRGQQVTLSCSPISGHRSVSWYQQTPGQGLQFLFEYFSETQRNKGNFPGRFSGRQFSNSRSEMNVSTLELGDSALYLCASNPGQGFQETQYFGPGTRLLVL.

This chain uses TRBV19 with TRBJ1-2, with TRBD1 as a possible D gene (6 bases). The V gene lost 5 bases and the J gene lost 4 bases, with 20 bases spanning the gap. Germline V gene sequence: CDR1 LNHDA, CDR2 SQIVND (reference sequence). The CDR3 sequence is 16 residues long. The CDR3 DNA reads TGTGCCAGTAGTTCAGTTTCGGGACTAGGGGGCTATGGCTACACCTTC. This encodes CASSSVSGLGGYGYTF.

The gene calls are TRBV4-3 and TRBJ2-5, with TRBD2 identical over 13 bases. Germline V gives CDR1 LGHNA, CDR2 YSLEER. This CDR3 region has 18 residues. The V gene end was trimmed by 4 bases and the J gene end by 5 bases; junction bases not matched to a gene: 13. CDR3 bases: TGCGCCAGCAGCCGGACTAGCGGGGGCGGGGGATTTTTTGAGACCCAGTACTTC. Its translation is CASSRTSGGGGFFETQYF.

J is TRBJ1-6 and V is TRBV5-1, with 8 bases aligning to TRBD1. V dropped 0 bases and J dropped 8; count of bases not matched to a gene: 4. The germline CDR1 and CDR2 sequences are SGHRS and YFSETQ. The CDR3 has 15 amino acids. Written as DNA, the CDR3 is TGCGCCAGCAGCTTGGGACAGGGGCAATATTCACCCCTCCACTTT. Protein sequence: CASSLGQGQYSPLHF. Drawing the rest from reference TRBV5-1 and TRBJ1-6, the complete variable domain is KAGVTQTPRYLIKTRGQQVTLSCSPISGHRSVSWYQQTPGQGLQFLFEYFSETQRNKGNFPGRFSGRQFSNSRSEMNVSTLELGDSALYLCASSLGQGQYSPLHFGNGTRLTVT.

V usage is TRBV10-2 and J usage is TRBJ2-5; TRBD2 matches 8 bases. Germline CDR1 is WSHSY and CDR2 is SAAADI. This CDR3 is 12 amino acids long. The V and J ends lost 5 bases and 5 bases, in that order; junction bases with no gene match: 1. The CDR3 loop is CASSLAGETQYF. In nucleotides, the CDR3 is TGCGCCAGCAGTCTAGCGGGCGAGACCCAGTACTTC.

This CDR3 is CASSPTVYEQYF. The CDR3 nucleotides read TGTGCCAGCTCACCAACAGTCTACGAGCAGTACTTC. This sequence joins TRBV18 and TRBJ2-7; no clear D gene. The CDR3 length is 12 residues. With 2 bases removed from V and 3 bases from J, the gap between germline ends came to 5 bases. The germline V gene has CDR1 KGHSH and CDR2 LQKENI. Together with reference TRBV18 and TRBJ2-7, the CDR3 gives the full variable domain: NAGVMQNPRHLVRRRGQEARLRCSPMKGHSHVYWYRQLPEEGLKFMVYLQKENIIDESGMPKERFSAEFPKEGPSILRIQQVVRGDSAAYFCASSPTVYEQYFGPGTRLTVT.

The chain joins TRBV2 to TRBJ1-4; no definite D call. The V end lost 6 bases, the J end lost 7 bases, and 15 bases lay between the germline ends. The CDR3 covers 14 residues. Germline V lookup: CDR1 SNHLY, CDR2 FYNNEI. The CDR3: CASSQELLVEKLFF. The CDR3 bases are TGTGCCAGCAGCCAGGAACTCTTGGTTGAAAAACTGTTTTTT.

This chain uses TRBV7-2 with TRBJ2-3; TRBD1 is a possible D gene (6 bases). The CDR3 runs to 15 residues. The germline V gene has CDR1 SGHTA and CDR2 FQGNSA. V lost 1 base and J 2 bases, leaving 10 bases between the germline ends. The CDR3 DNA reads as TGTGCCAGCAGCTTAGGCCAGGGGAACACAGATACGCAGTATTTT. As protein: CASSLGQGNTDTQYF.

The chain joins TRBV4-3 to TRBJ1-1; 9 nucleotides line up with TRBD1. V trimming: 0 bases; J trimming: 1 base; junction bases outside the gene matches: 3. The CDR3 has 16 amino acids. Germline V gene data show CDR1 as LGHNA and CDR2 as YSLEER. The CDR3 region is CASSQDPGQGNTEAFF. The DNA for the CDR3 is TGCGCCAGCAGCCAAGATCCGGGACAGGGGAACACTGAAGCTTTCTTT.

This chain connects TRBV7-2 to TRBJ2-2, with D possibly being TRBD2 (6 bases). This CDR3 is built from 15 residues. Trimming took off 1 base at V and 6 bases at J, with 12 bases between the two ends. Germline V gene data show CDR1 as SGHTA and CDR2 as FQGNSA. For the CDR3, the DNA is TGTGCCAGCAGCTTAGGGGCCGGGGGATCCGGGGAGCTGTTTTTT. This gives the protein CASSLGAGGSGELFF.

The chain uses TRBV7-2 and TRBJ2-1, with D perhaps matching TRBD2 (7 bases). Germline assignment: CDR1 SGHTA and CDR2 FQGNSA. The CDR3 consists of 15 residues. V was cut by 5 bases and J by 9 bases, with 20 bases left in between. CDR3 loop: CASSLVEGGVSEQFF. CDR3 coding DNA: TGTGCCAGCAGCCTCGTTGAAGGGGGGGTGAGTGAGCAGTTCTTC.